This paragraph covers one T cell receptor (beta chain) sequence. This sample was taken from a study of blood T cell repertoires in COVID-19. Across the study: Samples came from the United States, Italy and Spain, spanning acute and convalescent COVID-19. T cells, B-cell-depleted T cells, or PBMCs provided the cDNA or gDNA that served as material.

In the original processing: Reference gene primers were amplified, and this amplification served to estimate nucleated cell counts. Using immunoSEQ multiplex PCR, the repertoire was profiled, and TCRdb retains in-frame clones only, with some absent. For V, J and clone size, that table is used; D and trimming come from the DNA. The data hold approximately 45,000 clones, with 80% to 90% observed a single time. Trimming took 5 bases from V and 0 from J; bases not matched to a gene: 5. The CDR3 extends over 15 amino acids. The germline gives CDR1 SGHDT, CDR2 YYEEEE. The sample consisted of peripheral blood. The sequence derives from a woman aged 80 or over with acute or convalescent COVID-19. This sequence joins TRBV5-6 and TRBJ2-7; TRBD1 matches at 10 bases. This chain's CDR3 is CASRSRDRGSYEQYF. CDR3 nucleotide sequence: TGTGCCAGCAGGAGCCGGGACAGGGGCTCCTACGAGCAGTACTTC.